This note documents a single TCR beta chain sequence. Its antigen remains unknown. CDR3 length: 16 residues. V shed 4 bases and J shed 7 bases, with 24 bases lying between them. From germline, CDR1 is SGDLS and CDR2 YYNGEE. The sample is drawn from a study of shared clonotypes between healthy human individuals. For the study at large: A few men and a couple of women, aged 18 to 49, were donors. Findings and limits, study-wide: The researchers took only blood, and tissue repertoires probably look different. The study drew on few donors, limiting represented genetic and exposure-history diversity.

CD45RO negativity and positive selection for CCR7 defined naive CD8 cells, a population that excluded terminally differentiated effector memory CD45RA+ cells. The data were produced by immunoSEQ multiplex PCR, yet TCRdb's version contains in-frame clones alone and is incomplete. The data contain around 2,000,000 clones, 85% to 95% of them singletons. The genes are TRBV9 and TRBJ2-7; D gene uncertain. This TCR came from a man between 18 and 29 years old in good health. The sample taken for sequencing was naive CD8+ T cells sorted from blood. CDR3 amino acids: CASSPHPGPNEEEQYF. DNA for the CDR3: TGTGCCAGCAGCCCTCACCCCGGGCCTAACGAAGAAGAGCAGTACTTC.